This entry lists 19 T cell receptor beta chains sequenced from one sample in a study of T cell repertoires in cytomegalovirus infection. No antigen has been identified for these receptors. MiXCR, applied by TCRdb to the reads, yields one record per CDR3 protein. This table has under 50,000 distinct CDR3 sequences, over 20% appearing once. Sample: CD8+ T cells from cultured PBMCs, taken from culture after CMV antigen stimulation. These receptor sequences come from a human donor in good health (CMV status not recorded). Some clones in this sample may be carry-over from other donors' samples.

The rearrangement uses TRBV7-6 and TRBJ2-5, with 8 positions matching TRBD2. This CDR3 spans 15 amino acids. V was pared by 3 bases and J by 2 bases, with 5 bases of the junction left unmatched. In germline, CDR1 is SGHVS, CDR2 FNYEAQ. CDR3 DNA: TGTGCCAGCAGCTTCATCGGGACTAGGCAAGAGACCCAGTACTTC. It yields the protein CASSFIGTRQETQYF.

This clonotype occurred many times. The chain has TRBV10-3 and TRBJ2-7, with unresolved D. V dropped 3 bases and J dropped 6 bases, with 12 bases sitting between them. The germline CDR1 and CDR2 sequences are ENHRY and SYGVKD. The CDR3 has 13 residues. This chain's CDR3 is CAISEFFGVEQYF. As DNA, the CDR3 is TGTGCCATCAGTGAATTTTTTGGGGTCGAGCAGTACTTC.

This clonotype was seen repeatedly, ten times or more. CDR3 sequence (DNA): TGTGCCATCAGTGAAGACTTTTCCCCTCGGAATGAGCAGTTCTTC. Protein product: CAISEDFSPRNEQFF. The chain employs TRBV10-3 and TRBJ2-1; D not certain. CDR1 is ENHRY, CDR2 SYGVKD, per germline. Trimming stripped 3 bases from V and 7 bases from J, with 16 bases between. This CDR3 is 15 amino acids long.

The genes are TRBV7-6 and TRBJ2-7; D may be TRBD1 (6 bases). Germline V gives CDR1 SGHVS, CDR2 FNYEAQ. The ends were cut back, 3 bases at V and 3 bases at J, with 18 bases in the middle. The CDR3 runs to 16 residues. The CDR3 reads CASSLQPADSIYEQYF. Written as DNA, the CDR3 is TGTGCCAGCAGCTTGCAACCCGCGGACAGTATCTACGAGCAGTACTTC.

The chain recombines TRBV13 with TRBJ2-4, with 9 nucleotides matching TRBD1. J lost 1 base, V lost 5 bases, and 6 bases had no gene match. The length of the CDR3 is 16 residues. From germline, CDR1 is PRHDT and CDR2 FYEKMQ (reference sequence). As DNA, the CDR3 is TGTGCCAGCAGCCCACAGGGGGCTAGCGCCAAAAACATTCAGTACTTC. Its translation is CASSPQGASAKNIQYF.

The CDR3 is CASSLGTYEQYF. DNA for the CDR3: TGTGCCAGCAGCTTAGGGACCTACGAGCAGTACTTC. The gene calls are TRBV11-2 and TRBJ2-7, with unresolved D. Germline CDR1 and CDR2: SGHAT and FQNNGV. V lost 1 base to trimming and J lost 2 bases, with 3 bases between them. This CDR3 is 12 amino acids long.

This clonotype has ten or more counts. This chain links TRBV5-6 with TRBJ1-1; 8 positions agree with TRBD1. J gave up 7 bases and V 2 bases, and 1 base lay outside the gene matches. Per the germline V gene, CDR1 is SGHDT and CDR2 is YYEEEE. This CDR3 spans 12 amino acids. The CDR3 region has the DNA TGTGCCAGCAGCTTAGGGACAGGTGAAGCTTTCTTT. This encodes CASSLGTGEAFF.

V is TRBV12-3 or TRBV12-4 and J is TRBJ2-5, with TRBD1 as a possible D gene (6 bases). The CDR3 spans 15 residues. V was shortened by 5 bases and J by 5 bases, with 18 bases between the two germline ends. CDR3 amino acids: CASSTNTGNGETQYF. CDR3 DNA sequence: TGTGCCAGCAGTACAAACACAGGGAATGGGGAGACCCAGTACTTC.

This clonotype was counted only a few times. The chain couples TRBV28 to TRBJ2-7; TRBD2 agrees at 15 bases. Trimming took 2 bases from V and 4 from J; bases not matched to a gene: 6. In germline, CDR1 is MDHEN, CDR2 SYDVKM. The CDR3 has 17 amino acids. Written as DNA, the CDR3 is TGTGCCAGCAGTTTACCGACCGGGACTAGCGGGAGGTACGAGCAGTACTTC. This codes for CASSLPTGTSGRYEQYF.

The chain links TRBV19 to TRBJ2-6, with unresolved D. The CDR3 runs to 15 residues. V lost 0 bases, J lost 1 base, and 4 bases lay in between. Germline loops: CDR1 LNHDA, CDR2 SQIVND (reference sequence). The CDR3 DNA reads TGTGCCAGTAGTATAGATGGGTCTGGGGCCAACGTCCTGACTTTC. Its translation is CASSIDGSGANVLTF.

The rearrangement joins TRBV6-5 to TRBJ2-7; the match to TRBD1 covers 10 bases. This CDR3 is built from 15 residues. Germline CDR1 reads MNHEY; CDR2 reads SVGAGI. The junction had 6 bases not matched to a gene; V was cut back by 5 bases and J by 2 bases. This CDR3 reads CASSAATGGPYEQYF. The DNA of the CDR3 is TGTGCCAGCAGTGCTGCGACAGGGGGCCCCTACGAGCAGTACTTC.

This clonotype was recorded a few times. This chain joins TRBV27 and TRBJ1-6; a weak D match, TRBD1 (6 bases). From germline, CDR1 is MNHEY and CDR2 SMNVEV (reference sequence). V lost 2 bases, J lost 7 bases, and 12 bases lay in between. This CDR3 is built from 15 residues. The CDR3 here is CASSLGTKGNSPLHF. The CDR3 DNA follows: TGTGCCAGCAGTTTAGGGACAAAAGGGAATTCACCCCTCCACTTT.

The chain combines TRBV7-2 with TRBJ2-5; either TRBD1 or TRBD2 may supply D (5 bases each). The ends were cut back, 1 base at V and 5 bases at J, with 14 bases in the middle. The CDR3 runs 15 residues. Germline V gene sequence: CDR1 SGHTA, CDR2 FQGNSA. CDR3 residues: CASSLGGPSRETQYF. The CDR3 region has the DNA TGTGCCAGCAGCTTAGGGGGACCGTCCCGGGAGACCCAGTACTTC.

The CDR3 DNA reads TGCGCCAGCAGCCAAGAAGGGTTATGCAGCACAGATACGCAGTATTTT. Protein: CASSQEGLCSTDTQYF. V usage is TRBV4-1 and J usage is TRBJ2-3; D call uncertain. The CDR3 has 16 amino acids. Deletions cut 0 bases from V and 0 bases from J, with 10 bases between. Germline V lookup: CDR1 MGHRA, CDR2 YSYEKL.

The chain is built from TRBV7-2 and TRBJ2-2; 10 bases are a match to TRBD2. CDR1 is SGHTA, CDR2 FQGNSA, per germline. CDR3 size: 16 residues. The V and J ends lost 1 base and 3 bases, in that order; junction bases with no gene match: 2. The CDR3 nucleotides are TGTGCCAGCAGCTTAGAACTAGCGGGGCACACCGGGGAGCTGTTTTTT. It yields the protein CASSLELAGHTGELFF.

Many counts were recorded for this clonotype. Written as DNA, the CDR3 is TGTGCCAGCAGCCTTACTAGCGGGGGCCTTCGGGGCAATGAGCAGTTCTTC. Amino acids: CASSLTSGGLRGNEQFF. The chain uses TRBV3-1 and TRBJ2-1; TRBD2 aligns across 11 bases. Trimming cost V 4 bases and J 6 bases; bases outside gene matches: 11. Germline V gives CDR1 LGHDT, CDR2 YNNKEL (reference sequence). CDR3 length equals 17 residues.

The chain couples TRBV7-2 to TRBJ2-3; no clear D gene. CDR1 is SGHTA, CDR2 FQGNSA, per germline. V was cut by 3 bases and J by 5 bases, with 6 bases left in between. The CDR3 contains 12 residues. CDR3 bases: TGTGCCAGCAGCTTTCCCCTAGATACGCAGTATTTT. Protein product: CASSFPLDTQYF. The variable domain in full, completed from reference TRBV7-2 and TRBJ2-3, reads GAGVSQSPSNKVTEKGKDVELRCDPISGHTALYWYRQSLGQGLEFLIYFQGNSAPDKSGLPSDRFSAERTGGSVSTLTIQRTQQEDSAVYLCASSFPLDTQYFGPGTRLTVL.

V and J are TRBV19 and TRBJ2-7; 9 bases line up with TRBD1. V shed 5 bases and J 5 bases; nucleotides not matched to a gene: 13. CDR1 and CDR2 (germline): LNHDA, SQIVND (reference sequence). The CDR3 spans 16 residues. CDR3 region: CASSSPYRDRANEQYF. As DNA, the CDR3 is TGTGCCAGTAGTTCCCCGTACCGGGACAGGGCCAACGAGCAGTACTTC.

This chain links TRBV27 with TRBJ2-7; D not resolved. The germline CDR1 and CDR2 sequences are MNHEY and SMNVEV (reference sequence). Deletions cut 2 bases from V and 3 bases from J, with 11 bases between. The CDR3 is 14 residues long. CDR3 sequence reads: CASSLTGLYYEQYF. The CDR3 DNA follows: TGTGCCAGCAGTTTAACGGGCCTCTACTACGAGCAGTACTTC.